This T cell receptor beta chain originates from a study of blood T cells in healthy people across ages. Peripheral blood, around 9.4 milliliters per donor, was collected. Through a sample-barcoded 5' primer and a J-beta primer mix, a second PCR was run for roughly 7 to 11 cycles. Each sample provided no less than 3 million CDR3-containing paired-end reads. TCRdb redid the calling of the 5' RACE reads with MiXCR, one entry per CDR3 protein. This table has fewer than 950,000 distinct CDR3 sequences, under 40% appearing once. This clonotype has just a few counts. Its antigen is as yet unknown. Study findings and constraints: Across samples, TCR beta diversity tracked strongly with naive T cell percentage.

V was cut by 5 bases and J by 0 bases, with 10 bases left in between. Per the germline V gene, CDR1 is SGDLS and CDR2 is YYNGEE. The CDR3 is 14 residues long. This sequence originates from a man younger than 35 in good health. Sequenced: blood. The gene calls are TRBV9 and TRBJ2-3; D may be TRBD1 (6 bases). CDR3: CASRRGSSTDTQYF. CDR3 nucleotides: TGTGCCAGCAGGAGGGGGTCTAGCACAGATACGCAGTATTTT.